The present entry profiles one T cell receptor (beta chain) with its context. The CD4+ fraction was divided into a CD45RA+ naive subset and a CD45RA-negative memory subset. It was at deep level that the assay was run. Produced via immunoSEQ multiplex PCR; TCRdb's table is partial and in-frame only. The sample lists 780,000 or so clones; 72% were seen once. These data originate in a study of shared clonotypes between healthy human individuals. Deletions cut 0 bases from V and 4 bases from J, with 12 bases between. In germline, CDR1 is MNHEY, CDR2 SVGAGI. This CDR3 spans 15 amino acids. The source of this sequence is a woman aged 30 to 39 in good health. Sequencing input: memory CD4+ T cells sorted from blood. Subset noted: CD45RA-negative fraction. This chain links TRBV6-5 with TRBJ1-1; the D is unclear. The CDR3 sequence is CASSYSTLEATEAFF. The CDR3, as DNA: TGTGCCAGCAGTTACTCGACTCTTGAGGCCACTGAAGCTTTCTTT.